Listed below are T cell receptor beta chains from one sample, sequenced in a study of blood T cells in healthy people across ages. TCRdb re-called the 5' RACE reads with MiXCR, one entry per CDR3 protein. Of just over 800,000 distinct CDR3 sequences in the sample, around 62% were seen once. Sequenced material: blood. These receptor sequences come from a man aged 25 to 40 in good health. Each CDR3 is given with its conserved first and last residue. Fields, in order: clone size, J gene, V gene, D gene, CDR3 protein, CDR3 DNA. D genes are given only for firm matches. Some rows have no size entry. The others give once, few or many, or a class for an expanded clone.

abundance: .; j_gene: TRBJ2-1; v_gene: TRBV12-3/TRBV12-4; d_gene: .; CDR3aa: CASSLGSEGNEQFF; CDR3nt: TGTGCCAGCAGTTTAGGTAGCGAAGGCAATGAGCAGTTCTTC
abundance: once; j_gene: TRBJ2-7; v_gene: TRBV6-5; d_gene: .; CDR3aa: CASSYGAGAAYEQYF; CDR3nt: TGTGCCAGCAGTTACGGGGCAGGCGCAGCCTACGAGCAGTACTTC
abundance: once; j_gene: TRBJ1-2; v_gene: TRBV7-2; d_gene: .; CDR3aa: CVSSLEGRDGYTF; CDR3nt: TGTGTCAGCAGCTTGGAGGGGAGGGACGGCTACACCTTC
abundance: .; j_gene: TRBJ1-4; v_gene: TRBV28; d_gene: .; CDR3aa: CASSPGGKTNEKLFF; CDR3nt: TGTGCCAGCAGTCCTGGCGGAAAAACTAATGAAAAACTGTTTTTT
abundance: few; j_gene: TRBJ2-1; v_gene: TRBV10-3; d_gene: TRBD2; CDR3aa: CAISESSLAGSAYNEQFF; CDR3nt: TGTGCCATCAGTGAGTCGTCGCTAGCGGGATCCGCCTACAATGAGCAGTTCTTC
abundance: few; j_gene: TRBJ2-1; v_gene: TRBV14; d_gene: TRBD2; CDR3aa: CASSTPRGGSYNEQFF; CDR3nt: TGTGCCAGCAGCACCCCCCGGGGGGGCTCCTACAATGAGCAGTTCTTC
abundance: .; j_gene: TRBJ2-5; v_gene: TRBV27; d_gene: TRBD1; CDR3aa: CASSVWDRAQETQYF; CDR3nt: TGTGCCAGCAGTGTCTGGGACAGGGCCCAAGAGACCCAGTACTTC
abundance: .; j_gene: TRBJ1-6; v_gene: TRBV20-1; d_gene: TRBD1; CDR3aa: CSARRGQGNSPLHF; CDR3nt: TGCAGTGCTAGACGAGGACAGGGGAATTCACCCCTCCACTTT
abundance: few; j_gene: TRBJ1-1; v_gene: TRBV5-1; d_gene: TRBD1; CDR3aa: CASSLGLDRGRYTEAFF; CDR3nt: TGCGCCAGCAGCTTGGGCCTCGACAGGGGTCGGTACACTGAAGCTTTCTTT
abundance: few; j_gene: TRBJ1-2; v_gene: TRBV7-2; d_gene: .; CDR3aa: CASSLASYGYTF; CDR3nt: TGTGCCAGCAGCTTAGCGTCCTATGGCTACACCTTC
abundance: .; j_gene: TRBJ2-5; v_gene: TRBV13; d_gene: .; CDR3aa: CASSLEGAQQYF; CDR3nt: TGTGCCAGCAGCTTAGAAGGGGCTCAGCAGTACTTC
abundance: .; j_gene: TRBJ1-1; v_gene: TRBV7-2; d_gene: TRBD1; CDR3aa: CASSLVGGQGEAFF; CDR3nt: TGTGCCAGCAGCTTAGTTGGGGGACAGGGTGAAGCTTTCTTT
abundance: few; j_gene: TRBJ2-7; v_gene: TRBV28; d_gene: TRBD2; CDR3aa: CASRLSGGYAYEQYF; CDR3nt: TGTGCCAGCAGGCTGAGCGGGGGGTATGCCTACGAGCAGTACTTC
abundance: .; j_gene: TRBJ1-4; v_gene: TRBV13; d_gene: .; CDR3aa: CASSSPGETNEKLFF; CDR3nt: TGTGCCAGCAGCTCTCCGGGGGAAACGAATGAAAAACTGTTTTTT
abundance: .; j_gene: TRBJ2-7; v_gene: TRBV4-3; d_gene: TRBD1; CDR3aa: CAISQGTGLYEQYF; CDR3nt: TGCGCCATCAGCCAAGGGACAGGGCTCTACGAGCAGTACTTC
abundance: few; j_gene: TRBJ1-2; v_gene: TRBV29-1; d_gene: .; CDR3aa: CSVGDNHGYTF; CDR3nt: TGCAGCGTGGGGGACAACCATGGCTACACCTTC
abundance: few; j_gene: TRBJ1-2; v_gene: TRBV27; d_gene: .; CDR3aa: CASGPGVDGYTF; CDR3nt: TGTGCCAGCGGGCCAGGGGTAGATGGCTACACCTTC
abundance: .; j_gene: TRBJ2-2; v_gene: TRBV7-2; d_gene: .; CDR3aa: CASSPTSNTGELFF; CDR3nt: TGTGCCAGCAGTCCCACGTCGAACACCGGGGAGCTGTTTTTT
abundance: few; j_gene: TRBJ2-5; v_gene: TRBV5-1; d_gene: .; CDR3aa: CARRTGKETQYF; CDR3nt: TGCGCCAGAAGGACGGGAAAAGAGACCCAGTACTTC
abundance: .; j_gene: TRBJ2-1; v_gene: TRBV4-3; d_gene: .; CDR3aa: CASSPIRDTYNEQFF; CDR3nt: TGCGCCAGCAGCCCCATAAGGGACACTTACAATGAGCAGTTCTTC
abundance: few; j_gene: TRBJ2-1; v_gene: TRBV29-1; d_gene: .; CDR3aa: CSVGAREQFF; CDR3nt: TGCAGCGTGGGGGCTAGGGAGCAGTTCTTC
abundance: few; j_gene: TRBJ2-3; v_gene: TRBV20-1; d_gene: .; CDR3aa: CSARDPWGGDTQYF; CDR3nt: TGCAGTGCTAGAGATCCTTGGGGCGGAGATACGCAGTATTTT
abundance: once; j_gene: TRBJ2-7; v_gene: TRBV7-2; d_gene: TRBD2; CDR3aa: CASSLQLAGVYEQYF; CDR3nt: TGTGCCAGCAGCCTCCAGCTGGCGGGGGTCTACGAGCAGTACTTC
abundance: .; j_gene: TRBJ2-1; v_gene: TRBV21-1; d_gene: .; CDR3aa: CASSKSRGGPGNEQFF; CDR3nt: TGTGCCAGCAGCAAAAGTAGAGGGGGGCCGGGCAATGAGCAGTTCTTC
abundance: .; j_gene: TRBJ1-2; v_gene: TRBV14; d_gene: .; CDR3aa: CASSQERTVAGYTF; CDR3nt: TGTGCCAGCAGCCAAGAAAGGACGGTGGCCGGCTACACCTTC
abundance: .; j_gene: TRBJ2-3; v_gene: TRBV29-1; d_gene: .; CDR3aa: CSVVENGGTDTQYF; CDR3nt: TGCAGCGTTGTAGAAAACGGGGGCACAGATACGCAGTATTTT
abundance: .; j_gene: TRBJ2-1; v_gene: TRBV5-1; d_gene: TRBD1; CDR3aa: CASSLVTGTGNEQFF; CDR3nt: TGCGCCAGCAGCTTGGTGACAGGGACGGGGAATGAGCAGTTCTTC
abundance: .; j_gene: TRBJ2-1; v_gene: TRBV10-3; d_gene: TRBD2; CDR3aa: CAISDSREGAYNEQFF; CDR3nt: TGTGCCATCAGTGATTCTAGGGAGGGTGCCTACAATGAGCAGTTCTTC
abundance: .; j_gene: TRBJ2-7; v_gene: TRBV7-8; d_gene: TRBD1; CDR3aa: CASSLSGTGYEQYF; CDR3nt: TGTGCCAGCAGTTTATCGGGGACAGGTTACGAGCAGTACTTC
abundance: .; j_gene: TRBJ2-1; v_gene: TRBV6-1; d_gene: .; CDR3aa: CASSARGAFSEQFF; CDR3nt: TGTGCCAGCAGTGCCCGGGGGGCCTTCAGTGAGCAGTTCTTC
abundance: .; j_gene: TRBJ1-6; v_gene: TRBV5-1; d_gene: .; CDR3aa: CASSSPPGTPNSPLHF; CDR3nt: TGCGCCAGCAGCTCCCCCCCTGGGACACCTAATTCACCCCTCCACTTT
abundance: .; j_gene: TRBJ1-5; v_gene: TRBV7-2; d_gene: .; CDR3aa: CASSLFRVKQPQHF; CDR3nt: TGTGCCAGCAGCTTATTCAGGGTTAAACAGCCCCAGCATTTT
abundance: once; j_gene: TRBJ2-4; v_gene: TRBV20-1; d_gene: TRBD2; CDR3aa: CSAREAVAGNIQYF; CDR3nt: TGCAGTGCTAGAGAGGCGGTAGCGGGGAACATTCAGTACTTC
abundance: few; j_gene: TRBJ2-1; v_gene: TRBV7-2; d_gene: .; CDR3aa: CASSLGLNGLFNEQFF; CDR3nt: TGTGCCAGCAGCTTAGGTCTTAACGGGCTCTTCAATGAGCAGTTCTTC
abundance: .; j_gene: TRBJ2-4; v_gene: TRBV6-2/TRBV6-3; d_gene: .; CDR3aa: CASRQAAKNIQYF; CDR3nt: TGTGCCAGCCGACAGGCCGCCAAAAACATTCAGTACTTC
abundance: .; j_gene: TRBJ1-2; v_gene: TRBV28; d_gene: .; CDR3aa: CASSLSRRDGYTF; CDR3nt: TGTGCCAGCAGTCTCAGCCGGCGGGATGGCTACACCTTC
abundance: few; j_gene: TRBJ2-7; v_gene: TRBV12-3/TRBV12-4; d_gene: .; CDR3aa: CASSLGGGYNEQYF; CDR3nt: TGTGCCAGCAGTTTAGGGGGCGGCTACAATGAGCAGTACTTC
abundance: .; j_gene: TRBJ2-2; v_gene: TRBV7-2; d_gene: TRBD2; CDR3aa: CASSPSERGGMGELFF; CDR3nt: TGTGCCAGCAGCCCCTCGGAGCGGGGGGGCATGGGGGAGCTGTTTTTT
abundance: .; j_gene: TRBJ2-5; v_gene: TRBV25-1; d_gene: TRBD2; CDR3aa: CASSEVKGRGQETQYF; CDR3nt: TGTGCCAGCAGTGAAGTGAAGGGGCGGGGGCAAGAGACCCAGTACTTC
abundance: .; j_gene: TRBJ2-4; v_gene: TRBV5-1; d_gene: .; CDR3aa: CASSLDRERATEQYF; CDR3nt: TGCGCCAGCAGCTTGGATAGGGAGAGAGCTACGGAGCAGTACTTC
abundance: .; j_gene: TRBJ2-7; v_gene: TRBV27; d_gene: TRBD2; CDR3aa: CASSLWGGLSSYEQYF; CDR3nt: TGTGCCAGCAGTTTATGGGGAGGGCTTAGCTCCTACGAGCAGTACTTC
abundance: .; j_gene: TRBJ1-6; v_gene: TRBV4-3; d_gene: .; CDR3aa: CASSRVTGYNSPLHF; CDR3nt: TGCGCCAGCAGCCGGGTGACAGGCTATAATTCACCCCTCCACTTT
abundance: .; j_gene: TRBJ2-7; v_gene: TRBV7-2; d_gene: TRBD2; CDR3aa: CASSSTLSYGGGGYEQYF; CDR3nt: TGTGCCAGCAGCTCCACTCTCAGCTATGGCGGGGGTGGTTACGAGCAGTACTTC
abundance: .; j_gene: TRBJ2-7; v_gene: TRBV29-1; d_gene: TRBD1; CDR3aa: CSGETGGTEQYF; CDR3nt: TGCAGCGGGGAGACAGGGGGGACCGAGCAGTACTTC
abundance: .; j_gene: TRBJ2-7; v_gene: TRBV28; d_gene: .; CDR3aa: CASSYGTAGYEQYF; CDR3nt: TGTGCCAGCAGTTATGGGACTGCAGGATACGAGCAGTACTTC
abundance: .; j_gene: TRBJ2-5; v_gene: TRBV2; d_gene: .; CDR3aa: CASSGRKTAQETQYF; CDR3nt: TGTGCCAGCAGTGGAAGAAAGACAGCACAAGAGACCCAGTACTTC
abundance: .; j_gene: TRBJ1-2; v_gene: TRBV11-2; d_gene: .; CDR3aa: CASSLRTIGYTF; CDR3nt: TGTGCCAGCAGCCTCCGGACAATTGGCTACACCTTC
abundance: .; j_gene: TRBJ2-2; v_gene: TRBV28; d_gene: .; CDR3aa: CAIFGAGELFF; CDR3nt: TGTGCCATCTTTGGGGCCGGGGAGCTGTTTTTT
abundance: .; j_gene: TRBJ2-3; v_gene: TRBV3-1; d_gene: .; CDR3aa: CASSQDSWGGTDTQYF; CDR3nt: TGTGCCAGCAGCCAAGATAGCTGGGGAGGCACAGATACGCAGTATTTT
abundance: .; j_gene: TRBJ1-1; v_gene: TRBV6-5; d_gene: .; CDR3aa: CASIPLGHPTNTEAFF; CDR3nt: TGTGCCAGCATTCCTCTGGGACACCCGACGAACACTGAAGCTTTCTTT
abundance: once; j_gene: TRBJ2-4; v_gene: TRBV4-3; d_gene: TRBD1; CDR3aa: CASSRSTGVTDIQYF; CDR3nt: TGCGCCAGCAGCCGATCGACAGGGGTTACGGACATTCAGTACTTC
abundance: few; j_gene: TRBJ2-1; v_gene: TRBV5-5; d_gene: TRBD1; CDR3aa: CASSWTGLSYNEQFF; CDR3nt: TGTGCCAGCAGCTGGACAGGCCTCTCCTACAATGAGCAGTTCTTC
abundance: .; j_gene: TRBJ2-7; v_gene: TRBV20-1; d_gene: TRBD1; CDR3aa: CSARPGQIYEQYF; CDR3nt: TGCAGTGCTAGACCGGGACAGATCTACGAGCAGTACTTC
abundance: .; j_gene: TRBJ2-3; v_gene: TRBV20-1; d_gene: TRBD2; CDR3aa: CSATYGRDTRYF; CDR3nt: TGCAGTGCTACATACGGGAGGGATACGCGGTATTTT
abundance: .; j_gene: TRBJ1-5; v_gene: TRBV7-6; d_gene: .; CDR3aa: CASSPTPIGGNQPQHF; CDR3nt: TGTGCCAGCAGCCCCACCCCCATTGGGGGCAATCAGCCCCAGCATTTT